This is a list of T cell receptor beta chains from one sample in a study of esophageal squamous cell carcinoma under preoperative chemotherapy. TCRdb re-called the PCR reads through MiXCR, storing one row per CDR3 protein. This sample has roughly 30,000 distinct CDR3 sequences, with 52% found just once. Collection took place from a patient given preoperative chemotherapy. Receptors were obtained from a human donor with esophageal squamous cell carcinoma. The donor label of this sample is uncertain. The CDR3 runs from the conserved cysteine through the conserved F or W. Clone sizes are given selectively: once, few, many, or a class where the clone is expanded.

size: once
V: TRBV12-3/TRBV12-4
CDR3: CASRASGRGTTDTQYF

size: -
V: TRBV6-5
CDR3: CASSHRANVLTF

size: -
V: TRBV11-1
CDR3: CASSQRKDYNEQFF

size: few
V: TRBV6-5
CDR3: CASSYRVGNSPLHF

size: -
V: TRBV27
CDR3: CASPRVPSYNEQFF

size: -
V: TRBV7-2
CDR3: CASSLLAGGAKNTQYF

size: few
V: TRBV29-1
CDR3: CSVEGWANNEQFF

size: -
V: TRBV7-6
CDR3: CASAGGGGGGQDTQYF

size: many
V: TRBV7-2
CDR3: CASSLALSGRSNEQFF

size: -
V: TRBV6-5
CDR3: CASSYARTGGNTIYF

size: -
V: TRBV7-2
CDR3: CASRPTGTADNEQFF

size: once
V: TRBV5-1
CDR3: CASSLVGVLQETQYF

size: -
V: TRBV7-2
CDR3: CASRFRGGQRTDTQYF

size: -
V: TRBV6-4
CDR3: CASSDDSGHEQFF

size: -
V: TRBV9
CDR3: CASSVGGSQDGELFF

size: many
V: TRBV6-1
CDR3: CASSDSVQGWNSPLHF

size: -
V: TRBV14
CDR3: CASSQVVAGAHGEQYF

size: -
V: TRBV7-2
CDR3: CASSLAWQGLYEQYF

size: -
V: TRBV5-1
CDR3: CASSPRGEETQYF

size: many
V: TRBV11-2
CDR3: CASSLEGGRTGELFF

size: many
V: TRBV23-1
CDR3: CASSRRIKNTEAFF

size: -
V: TRBV5-5
CDR3: CASSLGTGGGTDTQYF